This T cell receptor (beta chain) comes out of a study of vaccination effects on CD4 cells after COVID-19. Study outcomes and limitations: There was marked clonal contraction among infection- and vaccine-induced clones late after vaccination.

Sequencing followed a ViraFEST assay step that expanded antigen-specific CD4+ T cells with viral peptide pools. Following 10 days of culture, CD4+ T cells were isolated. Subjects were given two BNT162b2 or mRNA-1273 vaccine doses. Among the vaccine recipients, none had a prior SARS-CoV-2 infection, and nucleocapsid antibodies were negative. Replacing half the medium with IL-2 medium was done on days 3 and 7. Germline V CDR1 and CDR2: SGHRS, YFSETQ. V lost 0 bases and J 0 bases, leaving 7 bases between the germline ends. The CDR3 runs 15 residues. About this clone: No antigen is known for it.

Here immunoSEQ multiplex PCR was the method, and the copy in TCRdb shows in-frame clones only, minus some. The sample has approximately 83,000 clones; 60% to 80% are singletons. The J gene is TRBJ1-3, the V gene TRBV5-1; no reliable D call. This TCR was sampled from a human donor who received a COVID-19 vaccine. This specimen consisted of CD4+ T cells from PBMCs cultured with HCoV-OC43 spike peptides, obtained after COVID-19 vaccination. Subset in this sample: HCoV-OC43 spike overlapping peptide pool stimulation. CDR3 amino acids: CASSLEASSGNTIYF. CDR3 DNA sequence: TGCGCCAGCAGCTTGGAGGCAAGCTCTGGAAACACCATATATTTT.